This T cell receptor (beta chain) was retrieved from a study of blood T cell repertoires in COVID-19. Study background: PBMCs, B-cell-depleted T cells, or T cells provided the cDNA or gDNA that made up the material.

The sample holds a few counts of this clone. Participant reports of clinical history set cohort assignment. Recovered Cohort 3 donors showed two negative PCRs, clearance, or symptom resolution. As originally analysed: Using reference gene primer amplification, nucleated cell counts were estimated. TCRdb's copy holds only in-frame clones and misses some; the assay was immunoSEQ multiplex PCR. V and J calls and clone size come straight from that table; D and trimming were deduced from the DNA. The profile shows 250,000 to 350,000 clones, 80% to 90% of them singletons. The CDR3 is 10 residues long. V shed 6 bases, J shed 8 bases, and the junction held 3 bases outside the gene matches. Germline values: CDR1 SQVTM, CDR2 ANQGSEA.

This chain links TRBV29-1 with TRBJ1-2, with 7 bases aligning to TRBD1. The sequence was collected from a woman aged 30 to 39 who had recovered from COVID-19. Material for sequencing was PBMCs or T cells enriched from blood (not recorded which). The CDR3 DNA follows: TGCAGCGTAGGGGGCGGCGGCTACACCTTC. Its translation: CSVGGGGYTF.